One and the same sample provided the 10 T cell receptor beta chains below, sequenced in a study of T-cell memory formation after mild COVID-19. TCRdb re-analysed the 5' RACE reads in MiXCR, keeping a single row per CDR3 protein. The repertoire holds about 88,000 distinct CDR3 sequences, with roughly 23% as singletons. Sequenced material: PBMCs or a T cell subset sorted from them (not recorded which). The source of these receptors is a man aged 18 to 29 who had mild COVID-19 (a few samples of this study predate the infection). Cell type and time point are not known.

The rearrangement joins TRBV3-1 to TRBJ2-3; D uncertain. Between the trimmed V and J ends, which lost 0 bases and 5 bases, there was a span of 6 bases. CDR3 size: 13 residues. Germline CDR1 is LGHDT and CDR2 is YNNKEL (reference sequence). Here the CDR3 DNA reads TGTGCCAGCAGCCAAGATTCCGGAGATACGCAGTATTTT. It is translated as CASSQDSGDTQYF.

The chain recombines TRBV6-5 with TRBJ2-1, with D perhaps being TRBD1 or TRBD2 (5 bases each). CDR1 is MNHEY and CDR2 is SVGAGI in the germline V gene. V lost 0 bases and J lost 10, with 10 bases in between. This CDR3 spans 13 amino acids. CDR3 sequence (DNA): TGTGCCAGCAGTTACTCGCTTCGGGGCGAGCAGTTCTTC. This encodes CASSYSLRGEQFF.

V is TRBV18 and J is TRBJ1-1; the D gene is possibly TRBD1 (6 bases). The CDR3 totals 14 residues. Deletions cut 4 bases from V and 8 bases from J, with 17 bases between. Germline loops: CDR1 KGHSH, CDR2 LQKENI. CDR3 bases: TGTGCCAGCTCACTTACAGGGCGCGGAGGGGAAGCTTTCTTT. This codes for CASSLTGRGGEAFF.

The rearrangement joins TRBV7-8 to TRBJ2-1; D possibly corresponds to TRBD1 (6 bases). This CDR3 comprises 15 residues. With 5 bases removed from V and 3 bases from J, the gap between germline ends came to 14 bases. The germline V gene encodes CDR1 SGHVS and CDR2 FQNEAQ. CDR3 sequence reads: CASSPRTAIYNEQFF. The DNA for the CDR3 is TGTGCCAGCAGCCCCCGGACAGCGATCTACAATGAGCAGTTCTTC. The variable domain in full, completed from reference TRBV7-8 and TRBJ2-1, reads GAGVSQSPRYKVAKRGQDVALRCDPISGHVSLFWYQQALGQGPEFLTYFQNEAQLDKSGLPSDRFFAERPEGSVSTLKIQRTQQEDSAVYLCASSPRTAIYNEQFFGPGTRLTVL.

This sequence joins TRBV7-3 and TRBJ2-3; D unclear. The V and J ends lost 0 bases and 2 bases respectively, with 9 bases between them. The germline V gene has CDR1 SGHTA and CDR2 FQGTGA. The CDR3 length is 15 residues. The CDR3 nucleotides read TGTGCCAGCAGCTTAACAAGCGCTACCACAGATACGCAGTATTTT. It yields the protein CASSLTSATTDTQYF.

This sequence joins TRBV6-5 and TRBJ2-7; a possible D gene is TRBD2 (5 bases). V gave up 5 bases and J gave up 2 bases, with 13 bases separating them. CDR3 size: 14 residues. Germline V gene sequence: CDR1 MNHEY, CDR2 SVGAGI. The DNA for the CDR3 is TGTGCCAGCAGTAACGGGGAGCTGACCTACGAGCAGTACTTC. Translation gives CASSNGELTYEQYF.

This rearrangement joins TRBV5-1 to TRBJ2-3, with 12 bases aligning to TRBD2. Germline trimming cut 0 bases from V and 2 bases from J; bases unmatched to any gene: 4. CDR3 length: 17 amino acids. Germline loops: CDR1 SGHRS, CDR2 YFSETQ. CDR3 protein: CASSLGTSGGITDTQYF. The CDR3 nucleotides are TGCGCCAGCAGCTTGGGAACTAGCGGGGGGATCACAGATACGCAGTATTTT.

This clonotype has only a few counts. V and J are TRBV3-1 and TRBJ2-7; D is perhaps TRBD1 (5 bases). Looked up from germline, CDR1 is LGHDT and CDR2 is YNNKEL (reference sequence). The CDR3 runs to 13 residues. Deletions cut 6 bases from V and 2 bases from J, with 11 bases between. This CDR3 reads CASRQERAYEQYV. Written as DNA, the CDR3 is TGTGCCAGCAGACAGGAGCGCGCCTACGAGCAGTACGTC.

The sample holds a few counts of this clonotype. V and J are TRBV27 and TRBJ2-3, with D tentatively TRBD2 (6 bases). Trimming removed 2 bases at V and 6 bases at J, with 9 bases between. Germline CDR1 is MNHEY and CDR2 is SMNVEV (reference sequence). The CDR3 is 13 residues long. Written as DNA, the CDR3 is TGTGCCAGCAGTTTAATCCGGGGGGATACGCAGTATTTT. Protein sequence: CASSLIRGDTQYF.

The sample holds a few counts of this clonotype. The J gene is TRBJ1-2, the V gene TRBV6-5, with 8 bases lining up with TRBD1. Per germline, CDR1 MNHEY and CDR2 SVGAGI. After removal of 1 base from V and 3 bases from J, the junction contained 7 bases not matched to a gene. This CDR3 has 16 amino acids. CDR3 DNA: TGTGCCAGCAGTTACTTACGCCGGGACAGGCACTATGGCTACACCTTC. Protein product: CASSYLRRDRHYGYTF.